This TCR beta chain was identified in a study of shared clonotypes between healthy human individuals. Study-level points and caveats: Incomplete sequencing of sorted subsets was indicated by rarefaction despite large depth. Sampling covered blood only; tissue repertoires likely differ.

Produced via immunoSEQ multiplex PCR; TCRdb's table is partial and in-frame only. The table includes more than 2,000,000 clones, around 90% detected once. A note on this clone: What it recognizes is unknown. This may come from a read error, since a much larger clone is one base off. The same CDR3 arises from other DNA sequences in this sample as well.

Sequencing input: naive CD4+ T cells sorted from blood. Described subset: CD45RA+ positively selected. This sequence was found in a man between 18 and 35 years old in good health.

The CDR3 sequence: CASSPAYEQYF. CDR3 sequence (DNA): TGTGCCAGCAGCCCCGCTTACGAGCAGTACTTC. This rearrangement joins TRBV6-6 to TRBJ2-7, with D hard to call. The V gene lost 6 bases and the J gene lost 4 bases, with 7 bases spanning the gap. CDR3 length: 11 residues. The germline V gene has CDR1 MNHNY and CDR2 SVGAGI (reference sequence).